The subject of this entry is one T cell receptor (beta chain). This specimen belongs to a study of T cell responses to AZD1222 COVID-19 vaccine. Per the germline V gene, CDR1 is MGHDK and CDR2 is SYGVNS. V was trimmed by 6 bases and J by 5 bases, leaving 22 bases between them. This CDR3 is 16 amino acids long. The assay was immunoSEQ multiplex PCR, and TCRdb's table has in-frame clones only and misses some. The table has 75,000 to 90,000 clones, about 84% seen once. The sequence was obtained from an adult in good health. Source: peripheral blood, taken on day 0 of AZD1222 vaccination. The chain employs TRBV25-1 and TRBJ1-2; tentatively, D is TRBD1 (5 bases). This chain's CDR3 is CASRGGLGTELYGYTF. CDR3 sequence (DNA): TGTGCCAGCAGGGGGGGACTAGGGACGGAACTTTATGGCTACACCTTC.